The 30 T cell receptor beta chains listed next were all sequenced from one sample in a study of shared T cell receptors in the human thymus. Sequencing was performed with immunoSEQ multiplex PCR; in TCRdb, only in-frame clones are kept and a portion is missing. The sample lists approximately 730,000 clones; 80% to 90% were seen once. The sample was also linked to a second study, of human thymus T cells.

Input material: thymocytes. These receptors were taken from a girl under three years old with a congenital heart defect.

The chain couples TRBV28 to TRBJ2-7, with a tentative D call TRBD2 (6 bases). The germline CDR1 and CDR2 sequences are MDHEN and SYDVKM. V gave up 2 bases and J gave up 4 bases, with 9 bases separating them. The CDR3 totals 13 residues. Written as DNA, the CDR3 is TGTGCCAGCAGTTTAAGGCGGGGTTACGAGCAGTACTTC. It translates to CASSLRRGYEQYF. The entire variable domain, with the rest obtained from reference TRBV28 and TRBJ2-7, is as follows: DVKVTQSSRYLVKRTGEKVFLECVQDMDHENMFWYRQDPGLGLRLIYFSYDVKMKEKGDIPEGYSVSREKKERFSLILESASTNQTSMYLCASSLRRGYEQYFGPGTRLTVT.

CDR3 region: CASSLVGLAGYEQYF. CDR3 in DNA: TGTGCCAGCAGCTTAGTCGGGCTAGCGGGGTACGAGCAGTACTTC. The J gene is TRBJ2-7, the V gene TRBV7-2; 9 bases are a match to TRBD2. Germline trimming cut 1 base from V and 4 bases from J; bases unmatched to any gene: 5. The CDR3 sequence is 15 residues long. Germline V gives CDR1 SGHTA, CDR2 FQGNSA.

The chain links TRBV5-1 to TRBJ2-7; D possibly corresponds to TRBD1 (6 bases). Germline lookup yields CDR1 SGHRS and CDR2 YFSETQ. Trimming removed 4 bases from V and 0 bases from J, with 11 bases in between. The CDR3 has 14 residues. CDR3 residues: CASSGDRSSYEQYF. CDR3 bases: TGCGCCAGCAGCGGAGACAGGAGCTCCTACGAGCAGTACTTC.

This chain uses TRBV7-6 with TRBJ2-3, with D maybe TRBD1 (5 bases). The CDR3 has 13 residues. V was cut by 5 bases and J by 5 bases, with 11 bases left in between. The germline CDR1 and CDR2 sequences are SGHVS and FNYEAQ. DNA of the CDR3: TGTGCCAGCAGCCCGCTGACAGAAGATACGCAGTATTTT. This codes for CASSPLTEDTQYF.

The chain joins TRBV6-1 to TRBJ1-5; 7 nucleotides match TRBD1. Unmatched junction bases numbered 4, after V lost 5 bases and J lost 3 bases. There are 14 residues in the CDR3. The germline V gene encodes CDR1 MNHNS and CDR2 SASEGT. The CDR3 loop reads CASSRTGINQPQHF. The CDR3 DNA follows: TGTGCCAGCAGTCGGACAGGAATCAATCAGCCCCAGCATTTT.

This chain uses TRBV6-5 with TRBJ1-1; D perhaps matches TRBD1 (6 bases). V was cut by 2 bases and J by 6 bases, with 13 bases left in between. Germline V gene data show CDR1 as MNHEY and CDR2 as SVGAGI. The CDR3 runs to 14 residues. CDR3 DNA sequence: TGTGCCAGCAGTTACGGGACACAGGTACCTGAAGCTTTCTTT. This translates into CASSYGTQVPEAFF.

This clone was recorded only once. This chain joins TRBV9 and TRBJ2-3, with a tentative D call TRBD2 (6 bases). CDR1 and CDR2 (germline): SGDLS, YYNGEE. Trimming took 0 bases from V and 4 from J, leaving 12 bases between them. CDR3 size: 15 residues. CDR3 nucleotides: TGTGCCAGCAGCGTAGATGGTCTAGCGTCAGATACGCAGTATTTT. This codes for CASSVDGLASDTQYF.

The chain carries TRBV9 and TRBJ2-4, with 10 bases fitting TRBD2. J gave up 5 bases and V 0 bases, and 5 bases lay outside the gene matches. Germline V gene sequence: CDR1 SGDLS, CDR2 YYNGEE. The CDR3 consists of 16 residues. CDR3 loop: CASSVDNLAGENIQYF. The CDR3 DNA is TGTGCCAGCAGCGTAGATAATCTAGCGGGGGAAAACATTCAGTACTTC.

This clone was found a few times. The chain recombines TRBV2 with TRBJ2-1; perhaps TRBD2 as D (8 bases). Germline V gene data show CDR1 as SNHLY and CDR2 as FYNNEI. The ends were cut back, 10 bases at V and 5 bases at J, with 21 bases in the middle. This CDR3 spans 15 amino acids. The chain's CDR3 is CAKRGLAGKNNEQFF. As DNA, the CDR3 is TGTGCCAAAAGGGGGCTAGCGGGTAAAAACAATGAGCAGTTCTTC. The complete variable domain, with remaining parts taken from reference TRBV2 and TRBJ2-1, reads EPEVTQTPSHQVTQMGQEVILRCVPISNHLYFYWYRQILGQKVEFLVSFYNNEISEKSEIFDDQFSVERPDGSNFTLKIRSTKLEDSAMYFCAKRGLAGKNNEQFFGPGTRLTVL.

The gene calls are TRBV5-6 and TRBJ1-5; no clear D. The V end was cut by 2 bases, the J end by 4 bases, with 10 bases between. The CDR3 covers 14 residues. Germline CDR1 and CDR2: SGHDT and YYEEEE. CDR3 DNA sequence: TGTGCCAGCAGCTTCGGCGGTTGTAATCAGCCCCAGCATTTT. This gives the protein CASSFGGCNQPQHF.

The V and J genes are TRBV5-4 and TRBJ2-1; D may be TRBD2 (5 bases). CDR3 length: 17 residues. Trimming removed 0 bases at V and 0 bases at J, with 13 bases between. Germline CDR1 reads SGHNT; CDR2 reads YYREEE (reference sequence). The CDR3 nucleotides read TGTGCCAGCAGCTTGGGTGGGCGGGCCAGCTCCTACAATGAGCAGTTCTTC. Amino acids: CASSLGGRASSYNEQFF.

This clone turned up a few times. The chain combines TRBV15 with TRBJ1-5, with TRBD1 matching 9 bases. Per the germline V gene, CDR1 is LNHNV and CDR2 is YYDKDF (reference sequence). The CDR3 extends over 18 amino acids. V dropped 0 bases and J dropped 5; count of bases not matched to a gene: 11. This chain's CDR3 is CATSRDLWDRETDQPQHF. CDR3 nucleotide sequence: TGTGCCACCAGCAGAGACTTGTGGGACAGGGAAACTGATCAGCCCCAGCATTTT.

The chain combines TRBV6-6 with TRBJ1-4; D may be TRBD1 (6 bases). The V gene lost 5 bases and the J gene lost 7 bases, with 17 bases spanning the gap. The CDR3 totals 15 residues. The germline CDR1 and CDR2 sequences are MNHNY and SVGAGI (reference sequence). This chain's CDR3 is CASSKLSGGGEKLFF. The DNA of the CDR3 is TGTGCCAGCAGTAAGCTATCGGGGGGCGGTGAAAAACTGTTTTTT.

The count of this clone is one. This sequence joins TRBV27 and TRBJ1-2; no clear D gene. Germline loops: CDR1 MNHEY, CDR2 SMNVEV (reference sequence). The CDR3 has 14 residues. The ends were cut back, 3 bases at V and 4 bases at J, with 12 bases in the middle. This CDR3 reads CASSFSRVSYGYTF. CDR3 nucleotides: TGTGCCAGCAGTTTCTCACGGGTGTCCTATGGCTACACCTTC.

V usage is TRBV4-3 and J usage is TRBJ1-1, with D possibly matching TRBD1 (6 bases). Germline V gene lookup returns CDR1 LGHNA and CDR2 YSLEER. Trimming removed 1 base from V and 10 bases from J, with 13 bases in between. CDR3 length equals 13 residues. CDR3 amino acids: CASSQGSGTRAFF. Here the CDR3 DNA reads TGCGCCAGCAGCCAAGGCTCCGGGACAAGAGCTTTCTTT.

The genes are TRBV27 and TRBJ1-5; perhaps TRBD1 as D (6 bases). There are 16 residues in the CDR3. Between the trimmed V and J ends, which lost 5 bases and 4 bases, there was a span of 18 bases. CDR1 is MNHEY, CDR2 SMNVEV, per germline (reference sequence). CDR3 DNA sequence: TGTGCCAGCAGTCCACGACAGGACCGCAGGAATCAGCCCCAGCATTTT. The encoded protein is CASSPRQDRRNQPQHF.

This chain links TRBV28 with TRBJ1-3, with D hard to call. The ends were cut back, 7 bases at V and 1 base at J, with 5 bases in the middle. CDR1 and CDR2 from the germline V gene are MDHEN and SYDVKM. The length of the CDR3 is 12 residues. This CDR3 reads CASTSSGNTIYF. Here the CDR3 DNA reads TGTGCCAGCACGAGTTCTGGAAACACCATATATTTT.

The count of this clone is one. The V and J genes are TRBV27 and TRBJ2-1; the D gene is possibly TRBD2 (7 bases). From germline, CDR1 is MNHEY and CDR2 SMNVEV (reference sequence). Trimming pared 4 bases from V and 9 bases from J, leaving 28 bases between. CDR3 size: 18 residues. The DNA of the CDR3 is TGTGCCAGCAGTTCTAAACGGGGGGTCCCCGGGGACACAGGTGAGCAGTTCTTC. Translation gives CASSSKRGVPGDTGEQFF.

The rearrangement joins TRBV6-1 to TRBJ1-5, with D possibly TRBD1 on 6 matching bases. CDR3 size: 16 residues. The germline V and J ends were trimmed by 2 bases and 4 bases, with 15 bases remaining between them. The germline V gene has CDR1 MNHNS and CDR2 SASEGT. The CDR3 DNA reads TGTGCCAGCAGTGAAAAAGGACAGCGGATGAATCAGCCCCAGCATTTT. It specifies CASSEKGQRMNQPQHF.

J is TRBJ2-1 and V is TRBV7-9, with 10 bases that match TRBD2. CDR1 is SEHNR and CDR2 is FQNEAQ in the germline V gene (reference sequence). J was trimmed by 5 bases and V by 4 bases; bases with no gene match: 5. The CDR3 totals 15 residues. In DNA, the CDR3 is TGTGCCAGCAGCTCTCTAGCGGGGGTAAACAATGAGCAGTTCTTC. Its translation: CASSSLAGVNNEQFF. The full variable domain, rest sourced from reference TRBV7-9 and TRBJ2-1, is DTGVSQNPRHKITKRGQNVTFRCDPISEHNRLYWYRQTLGQGPEFLTYFQNEAQLEKSRLLSDRFSAERPKGSFSTLEIQRTEQGDSAMYLCASSSLAGVNNEQFFGPGTRLTVL.

The chain links TRBV12-5 to TRBJ1-2; no definite D call. This CDR3 comprises 15 residues. Trimming left V 0 bases short and J 5 bases short, with 13 bases between. The germline V gene encodes CDR1 LGHNT and CDR2 FRNRAP. This chain's CDR3 is CASGLVPTRGYGYTF. The CDR3 DNA reads TGTGCTAGTGGTTTGGTACCTACCAGAGGATATGGCTACACCTTC.

The chain carries TRBV4-3 and TRBJ2-7; D is unclear. This CDR3 is built from 15 residues. Germline-derived CDR1 and CDR2 are LGHNA and YSLEER. Trimming took 0 bases from V and 2 from J, leaving 11 bases between them. CDR3 protein: CASSQDNVETYEQYF. The CDR3 nucleotides read TGCGCCAGCAGCCAAGATAACGTAGAGACCTACGAGCAGTACTTC.

This CDR3 is CASSEVRDRGYSNYGYTF. For the CDR3, the DNA is TGTGCCAGCAGTGAAGTGCGGGACAGGGGGTATTCTAACTATGGCTACACCTTC. The chain combines TRBV6-1 with TRBJ1-2; 11 nucleotides match TRBD1. The CDR3 spans 18 residues. The germline V gene has CDR1 MNHNS and CDR2 SASEGT. With V trimmed by 1 base and J by 0 bases, 7 bases remained unmatched.

This sequence joins TRBV6-6 and TRBJ2-5; D is unresolved. The CDR3 totals 13 residues. Germline CDR1 MNHNY, CDR2 SVGAGI (reference sequence). Trimming left V 2 bases short and J 7 bases short, with 11 bases between. CDR3 DNA: TGTGCCAGCAGTTACCGGCCCTCGGGGACCCAGTACTTC. Its protein is CASSYRPSGTQYF.

CDR3 sequence reads: CASLQGHYGYTF. CDR3 nucleotide sequence: TGTGCCAGTTTACAGGGGCACTATGGCTACACCTTC. This chain connects TRBV28 to TRBJ1-2; TRBD1 matches 7 bases. With 9 bases clipped from V and 3 bases from J, the junction kept 4 bases outside the gene matches. This CDR3 contains 12 residues. Germline CDR1 MDHEN, CDR2 SYDVKM.

The chain joins TRBV7-6 to TRBJ1-2; 10 bases are shared with TRBD1. This CDR3 is built from 15 residues. Looked up from germline, CDR1 is SGHVS and CDR2 is FNYEAQ. The trim removed 2 bases at V and 4 bases at J, leaving 4 bases unmatched. For the CDR3, the DNA is TGTGCCAGCAGCTTACCGGGACAGGGGAGCTATGGCTACACCTTC. Encoded protein: CASSLPGQGSYGYTF.

The chain couples TRBV11-1 to TRBJ2-5, with D perhaps TRBD2 (5 bases). This CDR3 has 14 amino acids. From germline, CDR1 is SGHAT and CDR2 FQDESV (reference sequence). V lost 2 bases and J lost 6, with 13 bases in between. The CDR3 is CASSLNTTGKTQYF. The DNA for the CDR3 is TGTGCCAGCAGCTTAAATACGACGGGAAAGACCCAGTACTTC.

The V gene is TRBV10-2, the J gene TRBJ1-2, with 8 bases identical to TRBD1. Germline CDR1 WSHSY, CDR2 SAAADI. The CDR3 loop spans 15 amino acids. The V segment lost 6 bases and the J segment 6 bases; nucleotides outside the gene matches: 12. CDR3 protein: CASRRSGQGSDGYTF. In DNA, the CDR3 is TGCGCCAGCAGACGATCTGGACAGGGCTCGGATGGCTACACCTTC.

This clone has only one observation. The chain combines TRBV30 with TRBJ2-1, with D perhaps matching TRBD1 (7 bases). CDR3 length: 14 residues. Trimming took 4 bases from V and 7 from J, leaving 17 bases between them. Germline CDR1 is GTSNPN and CDR2 is SVGIG (reference sequence). As DNA, the CDR3 is TGTGCCTGGAATAAGGAGGGGGCGCCGAATGAGCAGTTCTTC. Its protein is CAWNKEGAPNEQFF.

The J gene is TRBJ2-1, the V gene TRBV15; 10 bases are a match to TRBD2. The germline CDR1 and CDR2 sequences are LNHNV and YYDKDF (reference sequence). This CDR3 has 18 amino acids. Trimming cost V 4 bases and J 5 bases; bases outside gene matches: 14. The CDR3: CATSTFPVAGGYNNEQFF. The CDR3 region has the DNA TGTGCCACCAGCACCTTCCCTGTAGCGGGGGGCTACAACAATGAGCAGTTCTTC.